This entry concerns a single TCR beta chain. These data originate in a study of blood T cell repertoires in COVID-19. Only in-frame clones appear in the TCRdb table, and some are missing; sequencing was by immunoSEQ multiplex PCR. The repertoire holds some 150,000 clones, with approximately 78% as singletons. This TCR was recovered from a woman of 80 years or more with acute or convalescent COVID-19. Sequenced material: peripheral blood.

This CDR3 is CSAFSSYEQYF. In DNA, the CDR3 is TGCAGTGCTTTCAGCTCCTACGAGCAGTACTTC. V is TRBV20-1 and J is TRBJ2-7; D gene ambiguous. The CDR3 length is 11 residues. V was clipped by 5 bases and J by 0 bases, with 5 bases between them. Germline CDR1 reads DFQATT; CDR2 reads SNEGSKA (reference sequence).